Each of the 13 T cell receptor beta chains below was sequenced from the same sample in a study of cytomegalovirus exposure and HLA in healthy donors. The PCR had 60 Vbeta and 13 Jbeta primers. Generated by immunoSEQ multiplex PCR, the TCRdb table keeps only in-frame clones and is missing some. The sample contains roughly 70,000 clones, around 77% of which appear only once. The sequencing input was PBMCs. The receptors were sampled from a man in his fifties in good health and CMV-seronegative.

The rearrangement joins TRBV28 to TRBJ1-1, with 8 bases that match TRBD1. J was trimmed by 6 bases and V by 3 bases; bases with no gene match: 9. The CDR3 extends over 15 amino acids. Germline values: CDR1 MDHEN, CDR2 SYDVKM. The CDR3, as DNA: TGTGCCAGCAGTTTGAGGGGTACAGGGGGGGCTGAAGCTTTCTTT. Translation gives CASSLRGTGGAEAFF.

The chain couples TRBV5-1 to TRBJ1-5, with 8 bases matching TRBD1. The CDR3 length is 15 residues. Germline assignment: CDR1 SGHRS and CDR2 YFSETQ. Unmatched junction bases numbered 3, after V lost 0 bases and J lost 4 bases. The CDR3 region is CASSLDQGANQPQHF. DNA for the CDR3: TGCGCCAGCAGCTTGGATCAGGGGGCTAATCAGCCCCAGCATTTT.

The chain combines TRBV6-5 with TRBJ2-7; D may be TRBD1 (7 bases). The CDR3 spans 14 residues. Trimming took 5 bases from V and 2 from J, leaving 13 bases between them. In germline, CDR1 is MNHEY, CDR2 SVGAGI. The CDR3 coding sequence is TGTGCCAGCAGTCAGGGGGACTTTCCCTACGAGCAGTACTTC. Translation gives CASSQGDFPYEQYF.

This rearrangement joins TRBV28 to TRBJ2-2, with D perhaps TRBD2 (6 bases). The germline V gene has CDR1 MDHEN and CDR2 SYDVKM. V lost 2 bases and J lost 5, with 18 bases in between. The CDR3 length is 17 residues. The CDR3 bases are TGTGCCAGCAGTTTAGGTATGCTAGCGAGACGAACCGGGGAGCTGTTTTTT. It yields the protein CASSLGMLARRTGELFF.

This clone has only a few counts. The chain employs TRBV4-1 and TRBJ1-2, with D unclear. The CDR3 covers 13 residues. Germline loops: CDR1 MGHRA, CDR2 YSYEKL. The V end was cut by 1 base, the J end by 8 bases, with 11 bases between. The CDR3 coding sequence is TGCGCCAGCAGCCAAGCGCGGCCCCAAGGCTACACCTTC. Its translation: CASSQARPQGYTF.

The J gene is TRBJ2-3, the V gene TRBV7-3; D may be TRBD2 (6 bases). Germline lookup yields CDR1 SGHTA and CDR2 FQGTGA. The CDR3 runs to 17 residues. Trimming cost V 5 bases and J 6 bases, with 24 bases left between them. The CDR3 DNA is TGTGCCAGCAGCCCTGAAAGGGGACTCGCCTATGGGGATACGCAGTATTTT. Protein sequence: CASSPERGLAYGDTQYF.

The table lists this clone with a count of one. The chain uses TRBV7-2 and TRBJ2-7, with 11 bases matching TRBD2. Trimming removed 3 bases from V and 5 bases from J; junction bases left unmatched: 6. The CDR3 is 15 amino acids. CDR1 and CDR2 from the germline V gene are SGHTA and FQGNSA. CDR3: CASSFTSGSKNEQYF. CDR3 nucleotides: TGTGCCAGCAGCTTTACTAGCGGGAGTAAAAACGAGCAGTACTTC.

This chain joins TRBV5-8 and TRBJ1-2; TRBD1 aligns across 11 bases. J lost 4 bases, V lost 4 bases, and 6 bases had no gene match. The CDR3 is 15 amino acids. The V gene's germline CDR1 is SGHTS and CDR2 YDEGEE. CDR3 in amino acids: CASSGQGTGGYGYTF. CDR3 nucleotides: TGTGCCAGCAGCGGACAAGGGACAGGGGGCTATGGCTACACCTTC. Full variable domain (outside the CDR3, taken from reference TRBV5-8 and TRBJ1-2): EAGVTQSPTHLIKTRGQQATLRCSPISGHTSVYWYQQALGLGLQFLLWYDEGEERNRGNFPPRFSGRQFPNYSSELNVNALELEDSALYLCASSGQGTGGYGYTFGSGTRLTVV.

This chain's CDR3 is CAISEVQNTEAFF. For the CDR3, the DNA is TGTGCCATCAGTGAGGTCCAGAACACTGAAGCTTTCTTT. The chain has TRBV10-3 and TRBJ1-1; D not resolved. In germline, CDR1 is ENHRY, CDR2 SYGVKD. Trimming removed 2 bases at V and 1 base at J, with 5 bases between. CDR3 size: 13 residues.

The chain employs TRBV6-5 and TRBJ2-7; D is unclear. V was shortened by 7 bases and J by 1 base, with 14 bases between the two germline ends. This CDR3 has 14 residues. CDR1 MNHEY and CDR2 SVGAGI come from the germline V gene. CDR3 in DNA: TGTGCCAGCACCCAACCCAGGATTTCCTACGAGCAGTACTTC. As protein: CASTQPRISYEQYF.

This clone turned up a few times. The V call is TRBV6-5, the J call TRBJ2-3; 8 bases map to TRBD1. The junction had 1 base not matched to a gene; V was cut back by 2 bases and J by 0 bases. CDR1 and CDR2 from the germline V gene are MNHEY and SVGAGI. The length of the CDR3 is 15 residues. In nucleotides, the CDR3 is TGTGCCAGCAGTTACCGACAGGGGAGCACAGATACGCAGTATTTT. This encodes CASSYRQGSTDTQYF.

This clone was seen once. The V call is TRBV6-5, the J call TRBJ1-2; tentative D call: TRBD1 (5 bases). The CDR3 is 16 amino acids. CDR1 and CDR2 from the germline V gene are MNHEY and SVGAGI. Deletions cut 2 bases from V and 4 bases from J, with 17 bases between. The CDR3 DNA reads TGTGCCAGCAGTTACGAGGTGGAAGGGGCGACCTATGGCTACACCTTC. Its translation: CASSYEVEGATYGYTF.

The gene calls are TRBV6-1 and TRBJ2-7; D not resolved. The germline V and J ends were trimmed by 8 bases and 3 bases, with 5 bases remaining between them. The CDR3 runs 10 residues. The germline CDR1 and CDR2 sequences are MNHNS and SASEGT. The CDR3 coding sequence is TGTGCCAGCTTCCTCTACGAGCAGTACTTC. This sequence encodes CASFLYEQYF.